The 9 T cell receptor beta chains given below trace back to one sample, sequenced in a study of post-analysis software for immune sequencing data. Whole-study results and caveats: TRBV segments more frequent in patients than in controls numbered five and included TRBV5-6, TRBV5-1 and TRBV20-1.

Sequencing libraries made from TCR beta cDNA carried unique molecular identifiers. One entry per CDR3 protein results from TCRdb running MiXCR on the PCR reads. The table lists around 710,000 distinct CDR3 sequences, roughly 50% of them singletons, with roughly 5% in the top ten. Their antigens are not known. Sequencing used blood. The receptors were gathered from a girl aged 5-17 years with multiple sclerosis.

The V and J genes are TRBV4-2 and TRBJ1-4, with TRBD1 as a possible D gene (5 bases). Trimming left V 3 bases short and J 6 bases short, with 14 bases between. The germline V gene encodes CDR1 LGHNA and CDR2 YNFKEQ. The CDR3 extends over 15 amino acids. The CDR3 reads CASSQGRGEDEKLFF. Written as DNA, the CDR3 is TGTGCCAGCAGCCAGGGGCGGGGAGAAGATGAAAAACTGTTTTTT.

V gene TRBV13 combines with J gene TRBJ1-4, with D unresolved. The V gene lost 0 bases and the J gene lost 8 bases, with 10 bases spanning the gap. This CDR3 contains 14 residues. Germline V gene sequence: CDR1 PRHDT, CDR2 FYEKMQ (reference sequence). CDR3 amino acids: CASSLGIPGEKLFF. Written as DNA, the CDR3 is TGTGCCAGCAGCTTAGGAATACCGGGCGAAAAACTGTTTTTT.

The J gene is TRBJ2-3, the V gene TRBV12-3 or TRBV12-4; 8 bases map to TRBD1. V shed 5 bases, J shed 3 bases, and the junction held 7 bases outside the gene matches. The CDR3 has 15 amino acids. The CDR3: CASSPQGAQTDTQYF. DNA for the CDR3: TGTGCCAGCAGTCCCCAGGGGGCCCAGACAGATACGCAGTATTTT.

The CDR3 region has the DNA TGCAGTGCTACTCGGGCAGGGGCCCTCGAGCAGTACTTC. This sequence encodes CSATRAGALEQYF. The chain employs TRBV20-1 and TRBJ2-7; TRBD1 is a possible D gene (6 bases). The CDR3 is made up of 13 amino acids. Trimming left V 4 bases short and J 6 bases short, with 16 bases between. The germline CDR1 and CDR2 sequences are DFQATT and SNEGSKA (reference sequence).

As regards this clonotype: One end of the junction is discordant with germline, which a read error may explain. This chain connects TRBV20-1 to TRBJ1-1; TRBD1 aligns across 8 bases. Germline CDR1 is DFQATT and CDR2 is SNEGSKA (reference sequence). The CDR3 is 14 residues long. In DNA form, the CDR3 reads TGCAGTGCTGGACACAGGGGGATGAACACTGAAACTTTCTTT. Translation gives CSAGHRGMNTETFF.

The V gene is TRBV20-1, the J gene TRBJ1-2; 9 nucleotides match TRBD1. Germline V gives CDR1 DFQATT, CDR2 SNEGSKA (reference sequence). Losses at the gene ends were 0 bases for V and 6 bases for J; bases not matched to a gene: 2. The CDR3 sequence is 13 residues long. The CDR3 DNA follows: TGCAGTGCTAGAGAACAGGGGGCGAATGGCTACACCTTC. This encodes CSAREQGANGYTF.

CDR3 loop: CATSDLGSRSEPYNEQFF. The CDR3 DNA follows: TGTGCCACCAGTGATTTGGGTAGTAGGAGCGAACCTTACAATGAGCAGTTCTTC. V usage is TRBV24-1 and J usage is TRBJ2-1; D is unresolved. The V gene lost 0 bases and the J gene lost 4 bases, with 18 bases spanning the gap. CDR1 KGHDR and CDR2 SFDVKD come from the germline V gene. This CDR3 spans 18 amino acids.

The V gene is TRBV2, the J gene TRBJ2-7; D gene ambiguous. The length of the CDR3 is 12 residues. Trimming took off 9 bases at V and 1 base at J, with 10 bases between the two ends. Germline V lookup: CDR1 SNHLY, CDR2 FYNNEI. The CDR3 DNA follows: TGTGCCAGTACCACAAGTTCCTACGAGCAGTACTTC. Protein sequence: CASTTSSYEQYF.

The chain has TRBV28 and TRBJ2-1, with 9 bases identical to TRBD2. CDR3 size: 13 residues. The germline CDR1 and CDR2 sequences are MDHEN and SYDVKM. J lost 10 bases, V lost 6 bases, and 7 bases had no gene match. The CDR3 coding sequence is TGTGCCAGCAGCCAGCCCGGACTAGCGGAGCAGTTCTTC. Protein product: CASSQPGLAEQFF. Complete variable domain (other parts from reference TRBV28 and TRBJ2-1): DVKVTQSSRYLVKRTGEKVFLECVQDMDHENMFWYRQDPGLGLRLIYFSYDVKMKEKGDIPEGYSVSREKKERFSLILESASTNQTSMYLCASSQPGLAEQFFGPGTRLTVL.